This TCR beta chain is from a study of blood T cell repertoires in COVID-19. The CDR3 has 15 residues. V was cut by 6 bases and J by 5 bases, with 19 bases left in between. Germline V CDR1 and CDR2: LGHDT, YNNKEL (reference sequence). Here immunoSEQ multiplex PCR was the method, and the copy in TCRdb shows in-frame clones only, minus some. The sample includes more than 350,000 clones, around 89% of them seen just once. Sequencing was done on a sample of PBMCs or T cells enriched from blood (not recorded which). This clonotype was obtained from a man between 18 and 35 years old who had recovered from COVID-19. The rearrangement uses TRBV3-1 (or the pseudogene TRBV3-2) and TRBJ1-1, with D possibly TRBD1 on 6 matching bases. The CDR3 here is CASSQEGGSGTEAFF. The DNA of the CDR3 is TGTGCCAGCAGTCAGGAGGGGGGGTCGGGGACTGAAGCTTTCTTT.